This T cell receptor beta chain emerged from a study of graft-versus-host responses after intestinal transplantation. This clone was observed a single time. Its antigen is still unknown. Clones were sequenced by immunoSEQ multiplex PCR, and TCRdb holds only the in-frame ones, with some missing. The data hold about 93,000 clones, with roughly 91% observed a single time. This CDR3 has 15 amino acids. Unmatched junction bases numbered 10, after V lost 3 bases and J lost 4 bases. Per the germline V gene, CDR1 is SGDLS and CDR2 is YYNGEE. The rearrangement joins TRBV9 to TRBJ2-7; 7 nucleotides line up with TRBD2. The sequencing here drew on unstimulated CD8+ T cells sorted from spleen or lymph node cells, taken before intestinal transplant. The receptor was derived from a human donor who received an intestinal transplant. CDR3 loop: CASSAGVGEGYEQYF. The CDR3 DNA follows: TGTGCCAGCAGCGCGGGCGTGGGGGAGGGTTACGAGCAGTACTTC.